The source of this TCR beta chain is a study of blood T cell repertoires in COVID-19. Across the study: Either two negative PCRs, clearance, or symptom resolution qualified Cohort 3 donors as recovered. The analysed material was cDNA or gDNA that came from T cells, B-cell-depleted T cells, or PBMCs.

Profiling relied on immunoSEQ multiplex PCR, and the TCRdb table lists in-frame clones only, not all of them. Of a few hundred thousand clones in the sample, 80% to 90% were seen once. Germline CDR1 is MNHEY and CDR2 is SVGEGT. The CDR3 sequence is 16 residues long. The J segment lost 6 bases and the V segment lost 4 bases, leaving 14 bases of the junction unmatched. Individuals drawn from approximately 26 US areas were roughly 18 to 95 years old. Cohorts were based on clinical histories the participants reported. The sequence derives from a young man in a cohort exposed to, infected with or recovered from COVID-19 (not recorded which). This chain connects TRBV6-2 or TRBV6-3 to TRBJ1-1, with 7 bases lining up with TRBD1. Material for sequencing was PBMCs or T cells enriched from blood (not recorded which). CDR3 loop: CASSSFALDRASEAFF. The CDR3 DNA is TGTGCCAGCAGTTCATTTGCCCTTGACAGGGCGTCTGAAGCTTTCTTT.